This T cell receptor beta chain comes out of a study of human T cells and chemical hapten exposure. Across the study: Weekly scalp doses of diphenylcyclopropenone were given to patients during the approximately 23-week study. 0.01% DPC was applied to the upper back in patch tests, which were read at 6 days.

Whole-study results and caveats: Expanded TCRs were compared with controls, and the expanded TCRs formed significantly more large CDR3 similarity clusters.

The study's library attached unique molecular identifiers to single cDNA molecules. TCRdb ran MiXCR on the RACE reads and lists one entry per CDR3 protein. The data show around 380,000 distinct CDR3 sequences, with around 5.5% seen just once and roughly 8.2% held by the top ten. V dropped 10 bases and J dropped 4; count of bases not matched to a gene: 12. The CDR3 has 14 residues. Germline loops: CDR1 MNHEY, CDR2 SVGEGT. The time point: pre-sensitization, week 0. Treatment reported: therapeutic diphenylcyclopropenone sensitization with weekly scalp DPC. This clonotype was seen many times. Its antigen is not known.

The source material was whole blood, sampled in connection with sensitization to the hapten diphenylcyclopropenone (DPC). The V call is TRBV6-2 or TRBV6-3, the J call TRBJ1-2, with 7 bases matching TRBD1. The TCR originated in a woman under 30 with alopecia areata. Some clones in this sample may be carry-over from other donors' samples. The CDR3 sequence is CATRGEGGGYGYTF. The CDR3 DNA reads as TGTGCCACTCGAGGGGAAGGGGGCGGCTATGGCTACACCTTC.